The 9 T cell receptor beta chains below all came from one sample that was sequenced in a study of blood T cell repertoires in COVID-19. Only in-frame clones appear in the TCRdb table, and some are missing; sequencing was by immunoSEQ multiplex PCR. This sample has fewer than 250,000 clones, with approximately 90% found just once. Sample: peripheral blood. These receptors were obtained from a man between 25 and 39 years old with acute or convalescent COVID-19.

J is TRBJ2-1 and V is TRBV7-9; D is uncertain. CDR3 length: 11 residues. V was pared by 7 bases and J by 8 bases, with 9 bases between. The germline V gene has CDR1 SEHNR and CDR2 FQNEAQ (reference sequence). In DNA, the CDR3 is TGTGCCAGCACCCGGGTCGATGAGCAGTTCTTC. As protein: CASTRVDEQFF.

The chain recombines TRBV19 with TRBJ2-2, with D maybe TRBD1 (6 bases). Trimming left V 3 bases short and J 5 bases short, with 10 bases between. Germline CDR1 is LNHDA and CDR2 is SQIVND (reference sequence). This CDR3 spans 14 amino acids. The CDR3 DNA follows: TGTGCCAGTAGTATCGCGGACAGAACCGGGGAGCTGTTTTTT. It encodes CASSIADRTGELFF.

The chain employs TRBV19 and TRBJ1-6, with D hard to call. This CDR3 comprises 13 residues. Trimming shortened V by 3 bases and J by 10 bases, and 10 bases separated the two germline ends. In germline, CDR1 is LNHDA, CDR2 SQIVND (reference sequence). The CDR3 coding sequence is TGTGCCAGTAGTATGAGAGGGTACTCACCCCTCCACTTT. Translation: CASSMRGYSPLHF.

The V gene is TRBV4-1, the J gene TRBJ2-1, with D possibly TRBD1 on 5 matching bases. The CDR3 is made up of 14 amino acids. V gave up 1 base and J gave up 6 bases, with 10 bases separating them. Germline V gives CDR1 MGHRA, CDR2 YSYEKL. Here the CDR3 DNA reads TGCGCCAGCAGCCAAGGAATAGGGGTCAATGAGCAGTTCTTC. It translates to CASSQGIGVNEQFF.

J is TRBJ2-1 and V is TRBV7-3, with D perhaps TRBD1 (5 bases). Germline V gene lookup returns CDR1 SGHTA and CDR2 FQGTGA. Trimming removed 1 base from V and 4 bases from J, with 11 bases in between. There are 15 residues in the CDR3. CDR3 amino acids: CASSLMGPQYNEQFF. The CDR3 region has the DNA TGTGCCAGCAGCTTAATGGGGCCACAGTACAATGAGCAGTTCTTC. Filled out from reference TRBV7-3 and TRBJ2-1, the complete variable domain reads GAGVSQTPSNKVTEKGKYVELRCDPISGHTALYWYRQSLGQGPEFLIYFQGTGAADDSGLPNDRFFAVRPEGSVSTLKIQRTERGDSAVYLCASSLMGPQYNEQFFGPGTRLTVL.

This chain joins TRBV4-1 and TRBJ2-1, with 7 bases matching TRBD1. There are 16 residues in the CDR3. Trimming at V came to 1 base and at J to 3 bases, leaving 6 bases not matched to a gene. CDR1 is MGHRA, CDR2 YSYEKL, per germline. The DNA for the CDR3 is TGCGCCAGCAGCCAAGGGAACAGGGGCCGCTACAATGAGCAGTTCTTC. This sequence encodes CASSQGNRGRYNEQFF.

This clone came up once. This chain links TRBV6-5 with TRBJ1-5, with 9 bases that match TRBD1. The CDR3 consists of 13 residues. Germline-derived CDR1 and CDR2 are MNHEY and SVGAGI. V was clipped by 6 bases and J by 7 bases; unmatched bases: 4. This CDR3 reads CASSPDRGQPQHF. As DNA, the CDR3 is TGTGCCAGCAGCCCGGACAGGGGACAGCCCCAGCATTTT.

The chain employs TRBV6-5 and TRBJ2-5, with 10 bases aligning to TRBD1. CDR1 and CDR2 (germline): MNHEY, SVGAGI. V trimming: 7 bases; J trimming: 5 bases; junction bases outside the gene matches: 10. The CDR3 sequence is 15 residues long. CDR3 bases: TGTGCCAGCATAGGACGACAGGGGGCCTGGGAGACCCAGTACTTC. This sequence encodes CASIGRQGAWETQYF.

This chain connects TRBV28 to TRBJ1-1; no clear D. Germline V lookup: CDR1 MDHEN, CDR2 SYDVKM. The V end lost 6 bases, the J end lost 4 bases, and 18 bases lay between the germline ends. The CDR3 extends over 15 amino acids. The CDR3 sequence: CASSPKFRRGTEAFF. Here the CDR3 DNA reads TGTGCCAGCAGCCCTAAGTTTCGTAGAGGCACTGAAGCTTTCTTT. Combining the CDR3 with reference TRBV28 and TRBJ1-1 gives the whole variable domain DVKVTQSSRYLVKRTGEKVFLECVQDMDHENMFWYRQDPGLGLRLIYFSYDVKMKEKGDIPEGYSVSREKKERFSLILESASTNQTSMYLCASSPKFRRGTEAFFGQGTRLTVV.